This TCR beta chain comes out of a study of blood T cell repertoires in COVID-19 (TCRdb year 2020). Turning to the overall study: The collaborator samples originated in the United States, Italy and Spain and spanned the acute and convalescent phases of COVID-19. Nearly every sample came with metadata listing a de-identified subject ID, COVID-19 status, age in years and sex. The dataset comprised deeply sampled blood TCRbeta repertoires from subjects exposed to, actively infected with, or recovered from COVID-19. The prospective study material was composed of cDNA or gDNA derived from T cells, B-cell-depleted T cells, or PBMCs. The repertoires were released in a freely available public database meant as a resource for research on the immune response to SARS-CoV-2. Where HLA class I and class II types were available, the types were taken from metadata supplied by the sample provider, not from assay-based typing. Samples were obtained from the ongoing ImmuneRACE study (first 160 participants) and from 950 to 1,500 subjects provided by 6 global collaborators. What the authors observed across the whole study: The amount of clinical and demographic metadata varied by source and participant and was provided uncurated.

The immunoSEQ Assay, a bias-controlled multiplex PCR, was used to amplify TCRbeta CDR3 regions from genomic DNA. On the authors' methods: Within the assay, amplification of reference gene primers was used to estimate how many nucleated cells each sample contained. To quantify the absolute abundance of each unique TCRbeta CDR3 rearrangement, sequence reads were collapsed and filtered. For each sample, productive Simpson clonality was calculated by taking the square root of Simpson's diversity index across productive rearrangements. In TCRdb, the immuneACCESS table is reduced to in-frame sequences with V and J assigned. These tables do not hold every clone; where another copy was compared, an unresolved V gene accounts for under half, and the others remain unexplained. The V and J calls and clone size are taken from that table; D and trimming were inferred from the DNA. This sample comprises approximately 92,000 clones, around 72% of them detected only once. The ten largest account for roughly 25% of the sample.

Taken from cysteine to phenylalanine, the CDR3 has 15 residues. Kept here is only the CDR3 DNA, which spans 45 bases and is read in frame from base 1. From the germline V gene, CDR1 is KGHDR and CDR2 is SFDVKD. Cut back by 6 bases and 0 bases, the V and J ends lie 8 bases apart. The collaborating institutions used their own protocols to collect whole blood in K2EDTA tubes. For TCRbeta analysis, collaborator samples were shipped as frozen whole blood, as isolated PBMCs, or as DNA extracted from either sample type. In the case of this clone: Its antigen has not been determined. Qualities for individual bases were not recorded, and no much larger clone is one base off.

This receptor chain uses TRBV24-1 and TRBJ1-6, and perhaps TRBD1 as D gene, on 6 matching bases. The clonotype comes from an older woman in a cohort sampled during active or convalescent COVID-19. Sequencing was done on a sample of peripheral blood. The DNA reads as follows: TGTGCCACCAGTACAGGGAGCTCCTATAATTCACCCCTCCACTTT. Translated, it gives CATSTGSSYNSPLHF.